The entry that follows covers one TCR beta chain sequence. The target antigen is unknown. The method was immunoSEQ multiplex PCR; TCRdb's version includes in-frame clones alone and lacks a portion of them. The sample comprises 77,000 or so clones, 87% of which are singletons, and 15% to 20% rests with the top ten. The data originate from a study of T cell responses to AZD1222 COVID-19 vaccine. Study outcomes and limitations: Per reports, nearly half of all spike-specific TCRs target regions that are unmutated in variants.

Trimming took 3 bases from V and 0 from J, leaving 21 bases between them. Germline CDR1 MGHDK, CDR2 SYGVNS. This CDR3 is built from 18 residues. The rearrangement uses TRBV25-1 and TRBJ2-7; a weak D match, TRBD2 (6 bases). Sequenced here: peripheral blood, sampled 28 days after the second AZD1222 dose. The receptor comes from an adult who received the AZD1222 COVID-19 vaccine. This chain's CDR3 is CASSDDRRGSSDSYEQYF. The CDR3 DNA is TGTGCCAGCAGTGATGACAGACGGGGGTCTAGCGACTCCTACGAGCAGTACTTC.